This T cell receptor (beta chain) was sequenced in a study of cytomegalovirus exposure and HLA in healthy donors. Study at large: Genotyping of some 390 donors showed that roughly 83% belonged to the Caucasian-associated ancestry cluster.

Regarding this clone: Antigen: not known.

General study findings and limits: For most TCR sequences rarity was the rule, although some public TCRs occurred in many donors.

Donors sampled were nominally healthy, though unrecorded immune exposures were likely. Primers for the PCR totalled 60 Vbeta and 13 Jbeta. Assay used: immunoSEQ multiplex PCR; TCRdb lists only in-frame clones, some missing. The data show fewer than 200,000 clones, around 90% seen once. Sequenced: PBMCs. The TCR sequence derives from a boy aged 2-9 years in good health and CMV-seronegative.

CDR3 amino acids: CASSLTGGSNQPQHF. The CDR3 coding sequence is TGCGCCAGCAGCTTGACAGGGGGTAGTAATCAGCCCCAGCATTTT. The gene calls are TRBV5-1 and TRBJ1-5, with 8 bases aligning to TRBD1. Germline CDR1 and CDR2: SGHRS and YFSETQ. The trim removed 1 base at V and 4 bases at J, leaving 4 bases unmatched. There are 15 residues in the CDR3.